This TCR beta chain was captured by sequencing in a study of blood T cells in healthy people across ages. Whole-study results and caveats: When set beside aged donors, long-lived donors presented more naive CD4+ cells and higher diversity.

There are 15 residues in the CDR3. V lost 0 bases and J lost 3, with 11 bases in between. Looked up from germline, CDR1 is SGHRS and CDR2 is YFSETQ. In its sample, this clonotype was seen a few times. Its antigen is unknown. The authors ran a second PCR of roughly 6 to 12 cycles using a sample-barcoded 5' primer and a J-beta primer mix. MiXCR, applied by TCRdb to the 5' RACE reads, yields one record per CDR3 protein. Of about 930,000 distinct CDR3 sequences in the sample, roughly 28% are singletons; the top ten hold about a tenth. This same sample was also part of a study on T cells of mothers and their children. Turning to that study: Healthy Caucasian mothers, a few in number, and their six children were the donors. Mothers and children who were related shared slightly more overlap than unrelated pairs, but not significantly more.

Sequenced sample: blood. The rearrangement joins TRBV5-1 to TRBJ2-3; D is perhaps TRBD2 (6 bases). The receptor comes from a woman in her thirties or forties in good health. The CDR3 is CASSLVWGETDTQYF. The CDR3 DNA sequence: TGCGCCAGCAGCTTGGTCTGGGGGGAAACAGATACGCAGTATTTT.